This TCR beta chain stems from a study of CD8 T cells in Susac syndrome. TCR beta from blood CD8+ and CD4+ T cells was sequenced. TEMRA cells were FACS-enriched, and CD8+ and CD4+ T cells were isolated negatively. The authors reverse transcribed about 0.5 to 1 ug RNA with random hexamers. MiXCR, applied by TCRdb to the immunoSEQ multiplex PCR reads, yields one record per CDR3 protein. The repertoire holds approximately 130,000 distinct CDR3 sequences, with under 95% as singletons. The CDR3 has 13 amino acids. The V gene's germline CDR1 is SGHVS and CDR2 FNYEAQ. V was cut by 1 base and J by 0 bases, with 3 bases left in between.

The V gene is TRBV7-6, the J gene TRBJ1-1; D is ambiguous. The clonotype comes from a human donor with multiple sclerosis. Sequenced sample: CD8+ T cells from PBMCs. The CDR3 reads CASSLEVNTEAFF. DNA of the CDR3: TGTGCCAGCAGCTTAGAAGTGAACACTGAAGCTTTCTTT.